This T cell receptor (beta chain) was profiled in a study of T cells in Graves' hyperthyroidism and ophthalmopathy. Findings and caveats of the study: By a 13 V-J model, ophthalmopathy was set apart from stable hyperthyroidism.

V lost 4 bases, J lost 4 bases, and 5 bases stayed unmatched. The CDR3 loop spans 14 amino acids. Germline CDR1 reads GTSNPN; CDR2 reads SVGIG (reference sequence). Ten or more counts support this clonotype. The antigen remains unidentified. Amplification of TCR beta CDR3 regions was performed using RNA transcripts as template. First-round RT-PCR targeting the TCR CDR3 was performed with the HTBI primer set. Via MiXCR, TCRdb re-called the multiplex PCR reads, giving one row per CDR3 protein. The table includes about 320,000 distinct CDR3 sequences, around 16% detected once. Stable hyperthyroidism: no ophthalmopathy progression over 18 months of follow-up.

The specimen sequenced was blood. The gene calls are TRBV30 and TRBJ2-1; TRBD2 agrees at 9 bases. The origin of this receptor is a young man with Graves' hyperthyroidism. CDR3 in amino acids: CAWTVTSGYNEQFF. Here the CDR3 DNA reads TGTGCCTGGACAGTCACTAGCGGGTACAATGAGCAGTTCTTC.